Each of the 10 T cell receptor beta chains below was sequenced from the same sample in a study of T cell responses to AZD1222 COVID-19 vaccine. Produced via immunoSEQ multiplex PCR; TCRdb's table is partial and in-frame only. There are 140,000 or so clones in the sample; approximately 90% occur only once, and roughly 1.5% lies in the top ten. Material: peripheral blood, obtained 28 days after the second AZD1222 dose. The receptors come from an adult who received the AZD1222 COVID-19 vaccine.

CDR3 amino acids: CATSDLGAGGTTGTGELFF. The CDR3 DNA reads as TGTGCCACCAGTGATTTAGGAGCGGGAGGTACCACGGGAACCGGGGAGCTGTTTTTT. The rearrangement joins TRBV24-1 to TRBJ2-2; 9 bases are shared with TRBD2. The V segment lost 1 base and the J segment 5 bases; nucleotides outside the gene matches: 13. The CDR3 extends over 19 amino acids. Germline lookup yields CDR1 KGHDR and CDR2 SFDVKD.

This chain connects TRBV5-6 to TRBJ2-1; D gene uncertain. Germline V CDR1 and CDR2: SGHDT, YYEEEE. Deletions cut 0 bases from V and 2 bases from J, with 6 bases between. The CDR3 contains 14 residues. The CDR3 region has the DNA TGTGCCAGCAGCTTGGGGAGTACCTACAATGAGCAGTTCTTC. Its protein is CASSLGSTYNEQFF.

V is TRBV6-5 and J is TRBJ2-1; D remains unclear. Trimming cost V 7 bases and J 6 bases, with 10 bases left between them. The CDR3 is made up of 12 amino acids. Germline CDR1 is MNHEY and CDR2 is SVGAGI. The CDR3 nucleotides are TGTGCCAGCACCTCGACGGTCAATGAGCAGTTCTTC. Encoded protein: CASTSTVNEQFF.

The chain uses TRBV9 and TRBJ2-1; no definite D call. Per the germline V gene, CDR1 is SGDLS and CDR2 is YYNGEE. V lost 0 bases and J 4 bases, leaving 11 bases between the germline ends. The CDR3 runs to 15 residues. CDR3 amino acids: CASSVDIFRYNEQFF. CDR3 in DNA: TGTGCCAGCAGCGTAGACATCTTCCGGTACAATGAGCAGTTCTTC.

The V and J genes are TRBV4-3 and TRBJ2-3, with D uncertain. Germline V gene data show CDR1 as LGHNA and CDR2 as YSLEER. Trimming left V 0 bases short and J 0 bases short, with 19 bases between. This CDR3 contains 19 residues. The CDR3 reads CASSQDLPIQTASTDTQYF. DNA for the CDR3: TGCGCCAGCAGCCAAGATCTCCCCATCCAGACGGCTAGCACAGATACGCAGTATTTT.

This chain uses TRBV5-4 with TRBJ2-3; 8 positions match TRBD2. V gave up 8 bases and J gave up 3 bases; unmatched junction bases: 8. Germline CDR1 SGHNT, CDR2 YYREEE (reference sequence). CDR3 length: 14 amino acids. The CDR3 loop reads CASGRGGLTDTQYF. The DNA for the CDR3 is TGTGCCAGTGGCCGCGGGGGGTTAACAGATACGCAGTATTTT.

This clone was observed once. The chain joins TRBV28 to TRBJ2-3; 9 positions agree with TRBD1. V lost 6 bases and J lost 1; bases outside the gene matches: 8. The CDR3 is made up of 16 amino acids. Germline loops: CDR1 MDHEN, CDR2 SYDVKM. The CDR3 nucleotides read TGTGCCAGCAGCTCCATAGGGACAGGGCGCACAGATACGCAGTATTTT. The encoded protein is CASSSIGTGRTDTQYF.

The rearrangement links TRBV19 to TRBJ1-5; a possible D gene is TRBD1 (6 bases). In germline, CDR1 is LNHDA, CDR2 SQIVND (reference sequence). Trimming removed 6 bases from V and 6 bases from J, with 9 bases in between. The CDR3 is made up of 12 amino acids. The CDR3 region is CASSTGPQPQHF. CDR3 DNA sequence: TGTGCCAGTAGCACAGGGCCTCAGCCCCAGCATTTT.

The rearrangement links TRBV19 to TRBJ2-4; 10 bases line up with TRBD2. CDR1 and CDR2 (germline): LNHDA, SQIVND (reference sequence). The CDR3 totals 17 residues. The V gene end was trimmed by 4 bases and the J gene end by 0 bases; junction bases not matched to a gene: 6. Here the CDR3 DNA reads TGTGCCAGTAGTACCCCTAGCGGGGGTAGAGCCAAAAACATTCAGTACTTC. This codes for CASSTPSGGRAKNIQYF.

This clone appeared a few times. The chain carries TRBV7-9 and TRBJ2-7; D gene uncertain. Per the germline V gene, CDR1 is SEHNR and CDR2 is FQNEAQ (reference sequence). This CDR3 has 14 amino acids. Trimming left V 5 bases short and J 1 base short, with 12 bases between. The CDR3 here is CASSHLTRSYEQYF. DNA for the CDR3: TGTGCCAGCAGCCACCTGACGCGATCCTACGAGCAGTACTTC.